The 19 T cell receptor beta chains listed next were all sequenced from one sample in a study of cytomegalovirus exposure and HLA in healthy donors. PCR involved 60 Vbeta and 13 Jbeta primers. Method: immunoSEQ multiplex PCR; TCRdb's copy keeps in-frame clones and lacks some. The sample includes 130,000 to 150,000 clones, more than 75% seen only once; the top ten take approximately 5.1%. The sample comprised PBMCs. The receptors were gathered from a male donor in good health and CMV-seronegative.

This chain links TRBV28 with TRBJ1-2; D unclear. The CDR3 covers 15 residues. V shed 5 bases and J shed 7 bases, with 20 bases lying between them. Germline V CDR1 and CDR2: MDHEN, SYDVKM. CDR3 coding DNA: TGTGCCAGCAGTACTCCGGGAGAGTACCTGCGTGGCTACACCTTC. This gives the protein CASSTPGEYLRGYTF.

This clone was detected only once. The CDR3 reads CASSYQPSGGTDTQYF. CDR3 bases: TGTGCCAGCAGTTACCAACCTAGCGGAGGCACAGATACGCAGTATTTT. The chain uses TRBV6-5 and TRBJ2-3; 7 positions match TRBD2. The V gene end was trimmed by 2 bases and the J gene end by 1 base; junction bases not matched to a gene: 6. This CDR3 has 16 amino acids. Germline V gives CDR1 MNHEY, CDR2 SVGAGI.

The chain combines TRBV10-1 with TRBJ2-1, with D tentatively TRBD1 (5 bases). The CDR3 extends over 15 amino acids. Trimming removed 5 bases at V and 3 bases at J, with 14 bases between. Germline V gene data show CDR1 as WNHNN and CDR2 as SYGVQD (reference sequence). The CDR3 sequence: CASSPRRGNYNEQFF. In nucleotides, the CDR3 is TGCGCCAGCAGTCCACGAAGGGGCAACTACAATGAGCAGTTCTTC.

This clone was counted a few times. The chain links TRBV5-1 to TRBJ2-1; TRBD2 is a possible D gene (6 bases). V lost 5 bases and J lost 8, with 20 bases in between. The CDR3 loop spans 15 amino acids. CDR1 and CDR2 from the germline V gene are SGHRS and YFSETQ. CDR3 residues: CASRSITGSGDEQFF. The CDR3 DNA is TGCGCCAGCAGGTCTATCACGGGGTCGGGGGATGAGCAGTTCTTC.

CDR3 region: CASTGDSYQPQHF. CDR3 sequence (DNA): TGTGCCAGCACGGGGGACTCCTATCAGCCCCAGCATTTT. The rearrangement uses TRBV2 and TRBJ1-5; a weak D match, TRBD1 (5 bases). V was shortened by 7 bases and J by 5 bases, with 12 bases between the two germline ends. Germline V gives CDR1 SNHLY, CDR2 FYNNEI. The CDR3 is 13 amino acids.

This chain connects TRBV5-5 to TRBJ1-2; possibly TRBD1 for D (5 bases). This CDR3 has 13 residues. Between the trimmed V and J ends, which lost 6 bases and 8 bases, there was a span of 17 bases. CDR1 is SGHKS and CDR2 is YYEKEE in the germline V gene (reference sequence). The DNA for the CDR3 is TGTGCCAGCATCCAGGGAGGGGAAAGGGGCTACACCTTC. Amino acids: CASIQGGERGYTF.

The chain uses TRBV28 and TRBJ2-1; 8 bases fit TRBD2. This CDR3 contains 14 residues. Trimming took 2 bases from V and 7 from J; bases not matched to a gene: 4. Germline V gene lookup returns CDR1 MDHEN and CDR2 SYDVKM. This CDR3 is CASSLRSGGNEQFF. The CDR3 DNA is TGTGCCAGCAGTTTAAGGTCGGGGGGGAATGAGCAGTTCTTC.

The rearrangement uses TRBV28 and TRBJ2-5, with D possibly matching TRBD1 (5 bases). The J call may be mistaken, given a closer DNA end match to TRBJ2-7. Per germline, CDR1 MDHEN and CDR2 SYDVKM. The CDR3 runs 15 residues. CDR3 nucleotide sequence: TGTGCCAGCAGTCGCCGGACAAGGAACTCCTACGAGCAGTACTTC. This sequence encodes CASSRRTRNSYEQYF.

The chain has TRBV9 and TRBJ2-3; 9 bases are shared with TRBD2. Germline loops: CDR1 SGDLS, CDR2 YYNGEE. The CDR3 runs 14 residues. Germline trimming cut 4 bases from V and 4 bases from J; bases unmatched to any gene: 4. The CDR3 DNA is TGTGCCAGCAGCCTGCGGACTAGCGCAGATACGCAGTATTTT. It translates to CASSLRTSADTQYF.

The rearrangement uses TRBV5-1 and TRBJ1-1; D is unresolved. The CDR3 consists of 13 residues. V lost 5 bases and J 3 bases, leaving 11 bases between the germline ends. Germline V CDR1 and CDR2: SGHRS, YFSETQ. CDR3 nucleotide sequence: TGCGCCAGCAGGGAGGCGCGAGACACTGAAGCTTTCTTT. Translating it yields CASREARDTEAFF.

Details on this clone: Other DNA sequences in the sample encode the same CDR3. The rearrangement uses TRBV25-1 and TRBJ1-6; 10 positions match TRBD1. Germline V gene sequence: CDR1 MGHDK, CDR2 SYGVNS. The CDR3 is 14 residues long. Trimming removed 5 bases from V and 7 bases from J; junction bases left unmatched: 2. The CDR3 nucleotides read TGTGCCAGCAGTAGGGACAGGGGAAATTCACCCCTCCACTTT. Translated, it gives CASSRDRGNSPLHF. The entire variable domain, with the rest obtained from reference TRBV25-1 and TRBJ1-6, is as follows: EADIYQTPRYLVIGTGKKITLECSQTMGHDKMYWYQQDPGMELHLIHYSYGVNSTEKGDLSSESTVSRIRTEHFPLTLESARPSHTSQYLCASSRDRGNSPLHFGNGTRLTVT.

The rearrangement joins TRBV11-2 to TRBJ2-7, with 8 positions matching TRBD1. V dropped 4 bases and J dropped 2; count of bases not matched to a gene: 4. Germline CDR1 is SGHAT and CDR2 is FQNNGV. The CDR3 loop spans 14 amino acids. This CDR3 reads CASSYDRGAYEQYF. The CDR3 DNA reads TGTGCCAGCAGCTACGACAGGGGAGCCTACGAGCAGTACTTC. Together with reference TRBV11-2 and TRBJ2-7, the CDR3 gives the full variable domain: EAGVAQSPRYKIIEKRQSVAFWCNPISGHATLYWYQQILGQGPKLLIQFQNNGVVDDSQLPKDRFSAERLKGVDSTLKIQPAKLEDSAVYLCASSYDRGAYEQYFGPGTRLTVT.

The J gene is TRBJ2-7, the V gene TRBV7-3; D is undetermined. Germline V lookup: CDR1 SGHTA, CDR2 FQGTGA. The CDR3 runs to 16 residues. The V end was cut by 8 bases, the J end by 4 bases, with 24 bases between. The CDR3 sequence is CASASIGSDASYEQYF. The CDR3 region has the DNA TGTGCCAGCGCCTCCATCGGCAGCGATGCGTCGTACGAGCAGTACTTC.

The chain is built from TRBV7-2 and TRBJ2-7, with D possibly TRBD1 on 6 matching bases. The V gene's germline CDR1 is SGHTA and CDR2 FQGNSA. The V and J ends lost 1 base and 4 bases respectively, with 14 bases between them. The CDR3 runs to 15 residues. CDR3 protein: CASSLGTAPGYEQYF. DNA for the CDR3: TGTGCCAGCAGCTTAGGGACAGCACCTGGGTACGAGCAGTACTTC.

The chain's CDR3 is CASSLSGTSGYEQYF. CDR3 bases: TGTGCCAGCAGCTTGTCCGGGACTAGCGGATACGAGCAGTACTTC. The genes are TRBV5-5 and TRBJ2-7; TRBD2 matches at 11 bases. This CDR3 comprises 15 residues. V lost 1 base to trimming and J lost 4 bases; unmatched junction nucleotides: 4. Germline V CDR1 and CDR2: SGHKS, YYEKEE (reference sequence). The whole variable domain, filled in from reference TRBV5-5 and TRBJ2-7, reads DAGVTQSPTHLIKTRGQQVTLRCSPISGHKSVSWYQQVLGQGPQFIFQYYEKEERGRGNFPDRFSARQFPNYSSELNVNALLLGDSALYLCASSLSGTSGYEQYFGPGTRLTVT.

V is TRBV6-5 and J is TRBJ1-3, with D hard to call. This CDR3 comprises 16 residues. Trimming removed 0 bases at V and 3 bases at J, with 12 bases between. Germline CDR1 is MNHEY and CDR2 is SVGAGI. This CDR3 reads CASSYSRHSGGNTIYF. Written as DNA, the CDR3 is TGTGCCAGCAGTTACTCGAGGCACTCTGGTGGAAACACCATATATTTT.

The V gene is TRBV6-1, the J gene TRBJ1-2; TRBD1 matches 12 bases. Germline V lookup: CDR1 MNHNS, CDR2 SASEGT. The CDR3 is made up of 17 amino acids. V dropped 2 bases and J dropped 8; count of bases not matched to a gene: 12. CDR3 in DNA: TGTGCCAGCAGTGAACAAAGAGTGGGACAGGGGGCGGAAGGCTACACCTTC. Amino acids: CASSEQRVGQGAEGYTF.

This clone was counted once. In nucleotides, the CDR3 is TGTGCCTGGAGTCTAACCGCTAACTATGGCTACACCTTC. Protein product: CAWSLTANYGYTF. This chain connects TRBV30 to TRBJ1-2; D not resolved. Trimming shortened V by 2 bases and J by 0 bases, and 7 bases separated the two germline ends. Looked up from germline, CDR1 is GTSNPN and CDR2 is SVGIG (reference sequence). The CDR3 contains 13 residues.

The J gene is TRBJ1-2, the V gene TRBV7-2; 8 positions agree with TRBD1. Trimming cost V 0 bases and J 4 bases; bases outside gene matches: 4. Germline-derived CDR1 and CDR2 are SGHTA and FQGNSA. This CDR3 contains 15 residues. The CDR3 reads CASSLAQGAFYGYTF. CDR3 nucleotide sequence: TGTGCCAGCAGCTTAGCTCAGGGGGCCTTCTATGGCTACACCTTC.